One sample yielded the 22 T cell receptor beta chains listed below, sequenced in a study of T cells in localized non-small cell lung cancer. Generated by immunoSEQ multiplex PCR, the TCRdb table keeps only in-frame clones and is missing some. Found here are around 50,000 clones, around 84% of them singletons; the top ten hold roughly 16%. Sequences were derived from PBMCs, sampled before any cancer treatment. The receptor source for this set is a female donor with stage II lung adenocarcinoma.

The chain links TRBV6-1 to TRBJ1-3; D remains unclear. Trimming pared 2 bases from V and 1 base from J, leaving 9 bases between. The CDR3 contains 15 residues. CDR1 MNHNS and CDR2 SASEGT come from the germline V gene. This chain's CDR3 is CASSEREFSGNTIYF. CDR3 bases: TGTGCCAGCAGTGAAAGGGAGTTTTCTGGAAACACCATATATTTT.

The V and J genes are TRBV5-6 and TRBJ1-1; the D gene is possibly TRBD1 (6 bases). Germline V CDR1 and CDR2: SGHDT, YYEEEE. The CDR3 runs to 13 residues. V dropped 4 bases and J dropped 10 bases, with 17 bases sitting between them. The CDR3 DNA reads TGTGCCAGCAGCCACCGGGGGCCGGGTGCAGCTTTCTTT. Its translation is CASSHRGPGAAFF. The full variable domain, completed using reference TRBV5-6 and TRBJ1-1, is DAGVTQSPTHLIKTRGQQVTLRCSPKSGHDTVSWYQQALGQGPQFIFQYYEEEERQRGNFPDRFSGHQFPNYSSELNVNALLLGDSALYLCASSHRGPGAAFFGQGTRLTVV.

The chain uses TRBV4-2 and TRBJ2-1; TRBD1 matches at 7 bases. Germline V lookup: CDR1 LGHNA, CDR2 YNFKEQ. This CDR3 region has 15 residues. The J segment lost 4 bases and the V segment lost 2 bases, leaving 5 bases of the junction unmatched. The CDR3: CASSQLMDRYNEQFF. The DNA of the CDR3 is TGTGCCAGCAGCCAACTGATGGACAGGTACAATGAGCAGTTCTTC.

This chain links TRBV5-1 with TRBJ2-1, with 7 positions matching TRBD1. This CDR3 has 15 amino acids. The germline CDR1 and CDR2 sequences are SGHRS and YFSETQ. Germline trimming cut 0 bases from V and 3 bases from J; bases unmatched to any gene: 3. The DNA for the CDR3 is TGCGCCAGCAGCTTGGAACAGGGGTACTACAATGAGCAGTTCTTC. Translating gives CASSLEQGYYNEQFF.

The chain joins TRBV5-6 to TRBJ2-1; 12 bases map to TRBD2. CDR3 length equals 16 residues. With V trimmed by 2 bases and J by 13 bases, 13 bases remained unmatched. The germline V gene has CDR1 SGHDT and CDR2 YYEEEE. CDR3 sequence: CASSFVPSGGALGQFF. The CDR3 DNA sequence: TGTGCCAGCAGCTTCGTCCCTAGCGGGGGGGCCCTTGGACAGTTCTTC.

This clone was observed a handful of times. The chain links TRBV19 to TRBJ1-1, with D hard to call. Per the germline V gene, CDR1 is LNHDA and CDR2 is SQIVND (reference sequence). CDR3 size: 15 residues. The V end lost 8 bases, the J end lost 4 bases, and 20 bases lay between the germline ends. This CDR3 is CASSKGVGLVTEAFF. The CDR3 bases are TGTGCCAGTTCTAAGGGCGTGGGGTTGGTCACTGAAGCTTTCTTT.

CDR3 in DNA: TGCGCCAGCAGCTTGGCACAGGGTACAGTAAATTCACCCCTCCACTTT. Translated: CASSLAQGTVNSPLHF. J is TRBJ1-6 and V is TRBV5-1; possible D gene TRBD1, 6 bases. CDR3 length equals 16 residues. V was shortened by 0 bases and J by 7 bases, with 14 bases between the two germline ends. Germline loops: CDR1 SGHRS, CDR2 YFSETQ.

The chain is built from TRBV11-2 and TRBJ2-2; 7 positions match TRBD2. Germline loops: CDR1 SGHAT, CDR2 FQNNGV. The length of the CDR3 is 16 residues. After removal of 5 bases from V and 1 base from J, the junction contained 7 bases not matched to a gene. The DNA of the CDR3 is TGTGCCAGCAGCCGTTTTGCTAGCGGGAACACCGGGGAGCTGTTTTTT. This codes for CASSRFASGNTGELFF.

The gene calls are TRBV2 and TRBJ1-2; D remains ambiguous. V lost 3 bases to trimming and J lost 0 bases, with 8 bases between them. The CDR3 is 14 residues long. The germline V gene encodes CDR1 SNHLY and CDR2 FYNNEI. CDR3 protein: CASSDTRTNYGYTF. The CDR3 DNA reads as TGTGCCAGCAGTGACACAAGGACTAACTATGGCTACACCTTC.

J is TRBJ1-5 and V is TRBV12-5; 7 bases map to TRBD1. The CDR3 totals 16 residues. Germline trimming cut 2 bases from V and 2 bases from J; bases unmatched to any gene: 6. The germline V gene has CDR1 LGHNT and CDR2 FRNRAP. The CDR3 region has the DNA TGTGCTAGTGGTTTGCCAGGGGGTTTCGGCAATCAGCCCCAGCATTTT. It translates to CASGLPGGFGNQPQHF.

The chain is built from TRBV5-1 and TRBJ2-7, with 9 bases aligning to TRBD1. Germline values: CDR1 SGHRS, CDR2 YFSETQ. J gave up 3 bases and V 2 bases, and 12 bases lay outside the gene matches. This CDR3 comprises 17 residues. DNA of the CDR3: TGCGCCAGCAGCTTTGCGCCAACAGGGGGCTCGGGCTACGAGCAGTACTTC. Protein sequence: CASSFAPTGGSGYEQYF.

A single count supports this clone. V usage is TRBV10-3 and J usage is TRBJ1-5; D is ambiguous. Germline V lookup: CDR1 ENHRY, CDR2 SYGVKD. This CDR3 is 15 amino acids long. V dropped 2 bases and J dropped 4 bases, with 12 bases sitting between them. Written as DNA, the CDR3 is TGTGCCATCAGTGAGGAGGGTCCCCTAAATCAGCCCCAGCATTTT. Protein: CAISEEGPLNQPQHF.

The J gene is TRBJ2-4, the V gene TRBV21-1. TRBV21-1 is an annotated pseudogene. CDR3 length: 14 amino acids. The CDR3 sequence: CASSIGMAKNIQYF. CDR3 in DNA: TGTGCCAGCAGCATAGGGATGGCCAAAAACATTCAGTACTTC.

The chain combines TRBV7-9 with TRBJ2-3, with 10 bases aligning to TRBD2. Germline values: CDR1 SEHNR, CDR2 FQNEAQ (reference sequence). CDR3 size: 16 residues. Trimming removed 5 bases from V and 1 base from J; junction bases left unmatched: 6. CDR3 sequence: CASSPLTSGGTDTQYF. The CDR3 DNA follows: TGTGCCAGCAGCCCCCTCACTAGCGGGGGCACAGATACGCAGTATTTT.

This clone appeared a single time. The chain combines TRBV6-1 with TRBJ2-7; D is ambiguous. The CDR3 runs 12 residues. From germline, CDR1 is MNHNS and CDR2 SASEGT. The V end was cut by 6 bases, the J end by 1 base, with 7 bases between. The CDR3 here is CASRDWSYEQYF. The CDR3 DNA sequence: TGTGCCAGCAGAGACTGGTCCTACGAGCAGTACTTC.

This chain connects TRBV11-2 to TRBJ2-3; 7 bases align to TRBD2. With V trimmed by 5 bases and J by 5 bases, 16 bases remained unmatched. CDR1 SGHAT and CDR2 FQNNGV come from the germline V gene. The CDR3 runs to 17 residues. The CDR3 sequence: CASSPTGRGGSRDTQYF. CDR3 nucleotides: TGTGCCAGCAGCCCAACCGGGCGGGGAGGGTCCAGAGATACGCAGTATTTT.

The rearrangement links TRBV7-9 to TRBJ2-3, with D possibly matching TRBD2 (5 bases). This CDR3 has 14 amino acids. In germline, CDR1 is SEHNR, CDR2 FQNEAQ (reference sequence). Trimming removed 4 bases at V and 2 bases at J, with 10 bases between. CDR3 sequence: CASSSDFSTDTQYF. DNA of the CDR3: TGTGCCAGCAGCTCGGACTTTTCCACAGATACGCAGTATTTT.

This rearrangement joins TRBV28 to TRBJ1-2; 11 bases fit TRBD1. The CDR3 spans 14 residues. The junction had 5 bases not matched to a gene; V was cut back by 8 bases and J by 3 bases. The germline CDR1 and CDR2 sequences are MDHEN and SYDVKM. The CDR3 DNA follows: TGTGCCAGCTGGACAGGGGGCGGATACTATGGCTACACCTTC. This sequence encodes CASWTGGGYYGYTF.

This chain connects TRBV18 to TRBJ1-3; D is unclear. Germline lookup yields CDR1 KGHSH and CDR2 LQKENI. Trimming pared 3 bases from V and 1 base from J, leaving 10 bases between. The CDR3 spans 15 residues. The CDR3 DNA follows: TGTGCCAGCTCACCCTTCTTGGGATCTGGAAACACCATATATTTT. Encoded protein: CASSPFLGSGNTIYF.

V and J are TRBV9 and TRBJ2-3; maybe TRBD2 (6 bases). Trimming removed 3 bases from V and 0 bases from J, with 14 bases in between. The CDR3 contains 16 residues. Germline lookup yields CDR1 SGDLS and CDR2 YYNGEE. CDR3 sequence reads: CASSGPSGTSTDTQYF. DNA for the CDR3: TGTGCCAGCAGCGGACCGTCCGGGACTAGCACAGATACGCAGTATTTT. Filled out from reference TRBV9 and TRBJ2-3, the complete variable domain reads DSGVTQTPKHLITATGQRVTLRCSPRSGDLSVYWYQQSLDQGLQFLIQYYNGEERAKGNILERFSAQQFPDLHSELNLSSLELGDSALYFCASSGPSGTSTDTQYFGPGTRLTVL.

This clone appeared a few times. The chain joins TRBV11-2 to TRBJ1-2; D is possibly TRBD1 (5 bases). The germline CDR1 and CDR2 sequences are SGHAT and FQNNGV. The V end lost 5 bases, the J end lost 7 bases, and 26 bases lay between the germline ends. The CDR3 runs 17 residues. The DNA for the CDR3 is TGTGCCAGCAGCCCGGGGATGGGGGGATCTCTGTTGGGTGGCTACACCTTC. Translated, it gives CASSPGMGGSLLGGYTF.

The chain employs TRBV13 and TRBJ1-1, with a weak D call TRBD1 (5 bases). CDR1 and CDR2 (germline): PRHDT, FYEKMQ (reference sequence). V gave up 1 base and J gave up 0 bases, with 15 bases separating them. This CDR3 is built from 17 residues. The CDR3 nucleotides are TGTGCCAGCAGCTTAGCCCCCCCGACAGCCATGAACACTGAAGCTTTCTTT. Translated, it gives CASSLAPPTAMNTEAFF.